This T cell receptor beta chain derives from a study of cytotoxic CD8 clonotypes in ibrutinib-treated CLL. Overall study context: Among patients, some 25 responded partially and 2 completely; around 15 then stayed remitted and approximately twelve progressed after median about 74 months.

Sequencing used immunoSEQ multiplex PCR; TCRdb keeps in-frame clones, though not all of them. Altogether around 140,000 clones are present, approximately 80% being singletons, with the ten largest covering 7.5% to 9%. Trimming took 7 bases from V and 7 from J, leaving 16 bases between them. Germline-derived CDR1 and CDR2 are MNHNS and SASEGT. The CDR3 covers 14 residues. Turning to this clone: Its antigen is unknown.

Study results and caveats: Clonality measured at baseline exceeded age-matched healthy donors, tracking circulating CD8+ T-cell counts.

The V gene is TRBV6-1, the J gene TRBJ1-4, with D hard to call. The sequence was obtained from a human donor with chronic lymphocytic leukemia. The source material was PBMCs, sampled after 36 months of ibrutinib treatment. CDR3 coding DNA: TGTGCCAGCATTGTCCGCGCTTCGGGTGAAAAACTGTTTTTT. Encoded protein: CASIVRASGEKLFF.